Each of the 15 T cell receptor beta chains below was sequenced from the same sample in a study of human T cells and chemical hapten exposure. Described time point: pre-sensitization, week 0. Treatment of the sample: therapeutic diphenylcyclopropenone sensitization with weekly scalp DPC. TCRdb reanalysed the RACE reads using MiXCR and keeps one entry per CDR3 protein. The sample includes tens of thousands of distinct CDR3 sequences, around 12% of them seen just once. The specimen comprised whole blood, sampled in connection with sensitization to the hapten diphenylcyclopropenone (DPC). These receptors were taken from a woman younger than 45 with alopecia areata. Some clones in this sample may be carry-over from other donors' samples.

Ten or more counts support this clonotype. The rearrangement uses TRBV7-9 and TRBJ2-7; D possibly uses TRBD1 or TRBD2 (5 bases each). The CDR3 spans 13 residues. Trimming stripped 5 bases from V and 6 bases from J, with 14 bases between. Germline V gene lookup returns CDR1 SEHNR and CDR2 FQNEAQ (reference sequence). The CDR3: CASSRLQAGEQYF. The CDR3 DNA reads as TGTGCCAGCAGCCGATTACAGGCGGGCGAGCAGTACTTC.

The chain links TRBV12-3 or TRBV12-4 to TRBJ2-2; perhaps TRBD1 as D (6 bases). V lost 5 bases and J 6 bases, leaving 13 bases between the germline ends. This CDR3 spans 14 amino acids. The CDR3, as DNA: TGTGCCAGCAGTCCTCCGGGACAATCCGGGGAGCTGTTTTTT. Residues: CASSPPGQSGELFF.

The rearrangement uses TRBV20-1 and TRBJ1-1; the D is unclear. The CDR3 totals 13 residues. Germline CDR1 reads DFQATT; CDR2 reads SNEGSKA (reference sequence). Trimming took off 2 bases at V and 4 bases at J, with 11 bases between the two ends. This CDR3 reads CSARRRTGTEAFF. In nucleotides, the CDR3 is TGCAGTGCTAGACGCAGGACGGGCACTGAAGCTTTCTTT.

This clonotype was seen a handful of times. The chain couples TRBV20-1 to TRBJ2-7; TRBD2 agrees at 8 bases. Germline values: CDR1 DFQATT, CDR2 SNEGSKA (reference sequence). The CDR3 consists of 13 residues. Trimming removed 0 bases from V and 5 bases from J; junction bases left unmatched: 3. The CDR3 bases are TGCAGTGCTAGAGATGGGACTAGTAACGAGCAGTACTTC. Translated: CSARDGTSNEQYF.

This clonotype showed up just a few times. The chain combines TRBV3-1 with TRBJ1-1; no definite D call. In germline, CDR1 is LGHDT, CDR2 YNNKEL (reference sequence). The CDR3 extends over 14 amino acids. Trimming took 2 bases from V and 3 from J, leaving 10 bases between them. This chain's CDR3 is CASSQPDLYTEAFF. CDR3 DNA sequence: TGTGCCAGCAGCCAACCAGACCTTTACACTGAAGCTTTCTTT.

V gene TRBV12-3 or TRBV12-4 combines with J gene TRBJ2-3; 9 bases align to TRBD2. V dropped 3 bases and J dropped 1; count of bases not matched to a gene: 5. The CDR3 length is 16 residues. CDR3 nucleotide sequence: TGTGCCAGCAGTTTCGTTAGCGGGAGCGGCACAGATACGCAGTATTTT. Translation gives CASSFVSGSGTDTQYF.

This clonotype was seen at least ten times. The chain carries TRBV7-6 and TRBJ2-2; tentatively, D is TRBD1 or TRBD2 (6 bases each). V lost 1 base, J lost 5 bases, and 11 bases lay in between. Germline V CDR1 and CDR2: SGHVS, FNYEAQ. The CDR3 consists of 15 residues. CDR3 sequence: CASSLVGGTTGELFF. Here the CDR3 DNA reads TGTGCCAGCAGCTTAGTCGGGGGCACTACCGGGGAGCTGTTTTTT.

There are a few counts of this clonotype. J is TRBJ2-3 and V is TRBV6-1; the D is unclear. Deletions cut 6 bases from V and 3 bases from J, with 7 bases between. The CDR3 has 12 residues. Germline assignment: CDR1 MNHNS and CDR2 SASEGT. CDR3 protein: CASSAHTDTQYF. CDR3 coding DNA: TGTGCCAGCAGCGCTCATACAGATACGCAGTATTTT.

This sequence joins TRBV6-4 and TRBJ2-1; D perhaps matches TRBD1 (6 bases). Germline CDR1 and CDR2: MRHNA and SNTAGT. CDR3 size: 13 residues. The CDR3 DNA sequence: TGTACCACCTCCCCGGACAGCCACAATGAGCAGTTCTTC. It specifies CTTSPDSHNEQFF.

This clonotype turned up a few times. The chain recombines TRBV12-3 or TRBV12-4 with TRBJ2-3; TRBD2 aligns across 11 bases. Trimming cost V 2 bases and J 4 bases; bases outside gene matches: 14. The CDR3 loop spans 19 amino acids. Written as DNA, the CDR3 is TGTGCCAGCAGTTTATCTTCGCTAGCGGGAGGCATCTACGCAGATACGCAGTATTTT. Protein sequence: CASSLSSLAGGIYADTQYF.

This clonotype was picked up many times. The chain joins TRBV7-6 to TRBJ2-1; 11 bases align to TRBD2. CDR3 length: 18 residues. J gave up 9 bases and V 5 bases, and 18 bases lay outside the gene matches. Germline assignment: CDR1 SGHVS and CDR2 FNYEAQ. CDR3 nucleotides: TGTGCCAGCAGCGCTGGGACTAGCGGACTCAGAAAAAGGGGTGAGCAGTTCTTC. This translates into CASSAGTSGLRKRGEQFF. The complete variable domain, with remaining parts taken from reference TRBV7-6 and TRBJ2-1, reads GAGVSQSPRYKVTKRGQDVALRCDPISGHVSLYWYRQALGQGPEFLTYFNYEAQQDKSGLPNDRFSAERPEGSISTLTIQRTEQRDSAMYRCASSAGTSGLRKRGEQFFGPGTRLTVL.

The chain uses TRBV28 and TRBJ2-1; D remains unclear. This CDR3 is built from 12 residues. The V gene's germline CDR1 is MDHEN and CDR2 SYDVKM. Trimming stripped 8 bases from V and 6 bases from J, with 11 bases between. The CDR3 loop is CASSSPSNEQFF. CDR3 nucleotide sequence: TGTGCCAGCTCCTCCCCTAGCAATGAGCAGTTCTTC.

At least ten counts were recorded for this clonotype. This chain uses TRBV29-1 with TRBJ1-2; D is perhaps TRBD1 (5 bases). Trimming shortened V by 7 bases and J by 4 bases, and 19 bases separated the two germline ends. The CDR3 is made up of 14 amino acids. Germline V gene sequence: CDR1 SQVTM, CDR2 ANQGSEA. CDR3 DNA sequence: TGCAGCGCCCTCAACCGACAGATCGCCTATGGCTACACCTTC. Amino acids: CSALNRQIAYGYTF.

In its sample, this clonotype was seen many times. The chain carries TRBV12-3 or TRBV12-4 and TRBJ2-5; perhaps D is TRBD1 or TRBD2 (5 bases each). The V and J ends lost 5 bases and 4 bases respectively, with 20 bases between them. The CDR3 is 16 residues long. CDR3 residues: CASSLSPGRRSETQYF. In DNA, the CDR3 is TGTGCCAGCAGTCTATCCCCGGGACGGCGGTCAGAGACCCAGTACTTC.

The chain links TRBV28 to TRBJ1-5; weak D call: TRBD1 (5 bases). Germline V gene lookup returns CDR1 MDHEN and CDR2 SYDVKM. V was cut by 6 bases and J by 2 bases, with 11 bases left in between. This CDR3 has 14 amino acids. In DNA, the CDR3 is TGTGCCAGCAGGAGGGGACCGGGCAATCAGCCCCAGCATTTT. It yields the protein CASRRGPGNQPQHF.